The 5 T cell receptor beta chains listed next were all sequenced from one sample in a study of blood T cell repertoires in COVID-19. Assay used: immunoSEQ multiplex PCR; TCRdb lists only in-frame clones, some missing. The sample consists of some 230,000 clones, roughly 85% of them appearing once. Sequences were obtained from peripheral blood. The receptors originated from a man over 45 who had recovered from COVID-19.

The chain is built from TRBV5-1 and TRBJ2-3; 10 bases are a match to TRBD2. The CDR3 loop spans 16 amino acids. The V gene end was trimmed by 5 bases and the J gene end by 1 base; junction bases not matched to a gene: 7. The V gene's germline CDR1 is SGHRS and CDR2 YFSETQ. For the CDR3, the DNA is TGCGCCAGCAGGGTCGGGACTAGCGCGCGCACAGATACGCAGTATTTT. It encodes CASRVGTSARTDTQYF. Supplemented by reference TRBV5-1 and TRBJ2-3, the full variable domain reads KAGVTQTPRYLIKTRGQQVTLSCSPISGHRSVSWYQQTPGQGLQFLFEYFSETQRNKGNFPGRFSGRQFSNSRSEMNVSTLELGDSALYLCASRVGTSARTDTQYFGPGTRLTVL.

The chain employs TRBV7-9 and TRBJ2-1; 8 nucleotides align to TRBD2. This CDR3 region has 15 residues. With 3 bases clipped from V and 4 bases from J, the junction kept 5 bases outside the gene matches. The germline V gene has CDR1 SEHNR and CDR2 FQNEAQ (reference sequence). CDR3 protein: CASSLTSAQYNEQFF. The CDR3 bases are TGTGCCAGCAGCTTGACTAGCGCCCAATACAATGAGCAGTTCTTC.

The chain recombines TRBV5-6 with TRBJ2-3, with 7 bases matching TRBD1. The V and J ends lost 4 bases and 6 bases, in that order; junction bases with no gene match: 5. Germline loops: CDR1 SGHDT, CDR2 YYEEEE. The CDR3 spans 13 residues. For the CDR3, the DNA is TGTGCCAGCAGCCCAGACAGGGTGGATACGCAGTATTTT. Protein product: CASSPDRVDTQYF.

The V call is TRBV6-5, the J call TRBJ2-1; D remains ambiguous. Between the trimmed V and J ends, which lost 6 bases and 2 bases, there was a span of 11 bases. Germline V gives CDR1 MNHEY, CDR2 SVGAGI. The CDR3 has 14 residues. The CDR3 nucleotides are TGTGCCAGCAGCGAGGATTTCACCTACAATGAGCAGTTCTTC. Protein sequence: CASSEDFTYNEQFF.

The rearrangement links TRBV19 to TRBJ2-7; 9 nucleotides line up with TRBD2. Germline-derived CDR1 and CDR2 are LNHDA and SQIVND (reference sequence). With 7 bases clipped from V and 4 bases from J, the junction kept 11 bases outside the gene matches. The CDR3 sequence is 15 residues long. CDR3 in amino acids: CASKATSGPQYEQYF. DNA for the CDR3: TGTGCCAGTAAGGCGACTAGCGGCCCACAGTACGAGCAGTACTTC. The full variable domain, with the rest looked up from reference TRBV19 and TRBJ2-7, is DGGITQSPKYLFRKEGQNVTLSCEQNLNHDAMYWYRQDPGQGLRLIYYSQIVNDFQKGDIAEGYSVSREKKESFPLTVTSAQKNPTAFYLCASKATSGPQYEQYFGPGTRLTVT.